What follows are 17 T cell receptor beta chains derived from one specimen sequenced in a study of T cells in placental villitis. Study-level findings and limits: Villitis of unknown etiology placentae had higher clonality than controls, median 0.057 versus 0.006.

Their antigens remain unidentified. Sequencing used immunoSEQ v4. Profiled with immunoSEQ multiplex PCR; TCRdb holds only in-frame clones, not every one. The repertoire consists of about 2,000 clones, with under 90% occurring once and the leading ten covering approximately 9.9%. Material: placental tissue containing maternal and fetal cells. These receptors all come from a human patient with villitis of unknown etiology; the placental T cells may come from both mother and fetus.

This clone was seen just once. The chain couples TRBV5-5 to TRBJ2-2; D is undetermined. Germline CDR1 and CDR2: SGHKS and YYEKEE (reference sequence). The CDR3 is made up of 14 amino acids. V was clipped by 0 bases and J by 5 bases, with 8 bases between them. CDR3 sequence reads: CASSLVFGTGELFF. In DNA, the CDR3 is TGTGCCAGCAGCTTGGTTTTTGGAACCGGGGAGCTGTTTTTT.

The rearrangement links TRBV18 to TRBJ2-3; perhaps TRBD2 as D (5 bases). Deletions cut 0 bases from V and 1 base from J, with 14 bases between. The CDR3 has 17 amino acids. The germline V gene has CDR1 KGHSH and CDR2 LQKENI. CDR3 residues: CASSPPRVPGGTDTQYF. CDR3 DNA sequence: TGTGCCAGCTCACCACCGAGGGTCCCCGGGGGCACAGATACGCAGTATTTT.

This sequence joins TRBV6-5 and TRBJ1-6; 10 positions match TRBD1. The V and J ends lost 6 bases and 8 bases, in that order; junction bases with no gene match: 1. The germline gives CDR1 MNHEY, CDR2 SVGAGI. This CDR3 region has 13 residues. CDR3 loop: CASRGTGDSPLHF. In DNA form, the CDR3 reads TGTGCCAGCAGGGGGACAGGGGATTCACCCCTCCACTTT.

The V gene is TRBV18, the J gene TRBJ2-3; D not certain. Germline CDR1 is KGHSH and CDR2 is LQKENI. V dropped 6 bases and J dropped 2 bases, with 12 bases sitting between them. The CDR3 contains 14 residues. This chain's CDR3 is CASSPFPVTDTQYF. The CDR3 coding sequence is TGTGCCAGCTCCCCGTTTCCAGTCACAGATACGCAGTATTTT.

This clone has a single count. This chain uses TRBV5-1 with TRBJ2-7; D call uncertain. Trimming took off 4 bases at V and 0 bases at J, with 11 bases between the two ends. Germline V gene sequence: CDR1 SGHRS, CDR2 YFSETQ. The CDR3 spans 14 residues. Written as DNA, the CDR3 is TGCGCCAGCAGCCTCCCGACGGACTCCTACGAGCAGTACTTC. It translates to CASSLPTDSYEQYF. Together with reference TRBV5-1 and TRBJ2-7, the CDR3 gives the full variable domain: KAGVTQTPRYLIKTRGQQVTLSCSPISGHRSVSWYQQTPGQGLQFLFEYFSETQRNKGNFPGRFSGRQFSNSRSEMNVSTLELGDSALYLCASSLPTDSYEQYFGPGTRLTVT.

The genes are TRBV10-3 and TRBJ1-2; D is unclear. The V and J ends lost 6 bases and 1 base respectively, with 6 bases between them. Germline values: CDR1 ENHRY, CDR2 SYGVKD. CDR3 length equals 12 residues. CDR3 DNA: TGTGCCATCAGCGGTGGTAACTATGGCTACACCTTC. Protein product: CAISGGNYGYTF.

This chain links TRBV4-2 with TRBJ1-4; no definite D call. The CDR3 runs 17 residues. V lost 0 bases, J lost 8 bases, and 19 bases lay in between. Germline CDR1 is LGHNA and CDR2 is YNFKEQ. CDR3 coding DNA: TGTGCCAGCAGCCAAGATCTACCTGGCCATAAGCCCGAAAAACTGTTTTTT. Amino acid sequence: CASSQDLPGHKPEKLFF.

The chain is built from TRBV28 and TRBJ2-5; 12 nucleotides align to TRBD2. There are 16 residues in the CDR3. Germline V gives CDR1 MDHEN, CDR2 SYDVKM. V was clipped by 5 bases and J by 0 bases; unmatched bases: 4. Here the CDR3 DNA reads TGTGCCAGCAGTCGTGGACTAGCGGGAAACCAAGAGACCCAGTACTTC. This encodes CASSRGLAGNQETQYF.

The CDR3 DNA follows: TGTGCCAGCAGCTTACAGCAGGGCACTGAAGCTTTCTTT. This gives the protein CASSLQQGTEAFF. The chain employs TRBV7-9 and TRBJ1-1; perhaps TRBD1 as D (5 bases). V was cut by 2 bases and J by 4 bases, with 8 bases left in between. The CDR3 sequence is 13 residues long. Germline V gene lookup returns CDR1 SEHNR and CDR2 FQNEAQ (reference sequence).

The CDR3 sequence: CASREQFSGNTIYF. DNA for the CDR3: TGTGCCAGCAGGGAACAGTTCTCTGGAAACACCATATATTTT. The rearrangement joins TRBV2 to TRBJ1-3, with D uncertain. This CDR3 has 14 amino acids. The germline V gene has CDR1 SNHLY and CDR2 FYNNEI. The V gene lost 6 bases and the J gene lost 0 bases, with 9 bases spanning the gap. Full variable domain (remainder filled in from reference TRBV2 and TRBJ1-3): EPEVTQTPSHQVTQMGQEVILRCVPISNHLYFYWYRQILGQKVEFLVSFYNNEISEKSEIFDDQFSVERPDGSNFTLKIRSTKLEDSAMYFCASREQFSGNTIYFGEGSWLTVV.

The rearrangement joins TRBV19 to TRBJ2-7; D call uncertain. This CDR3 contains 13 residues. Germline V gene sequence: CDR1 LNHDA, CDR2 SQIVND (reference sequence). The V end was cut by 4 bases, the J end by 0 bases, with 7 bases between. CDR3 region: CASSKESSYEQYF. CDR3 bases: TGTGCCAGTAGTAAAGAGAGCTCCTACGAGCAGTACTTC. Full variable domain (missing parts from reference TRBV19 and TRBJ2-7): DGGITQSPKYLFRKEGQNVTLSCEQNLNHDAMYWYRQDPGQGLRLIYYSQIVNDFQKGDIAEGYSVSREKKESFPLTVTSAQKNPTAFYLCASSKESSYEQYFGPGTRLTVT.

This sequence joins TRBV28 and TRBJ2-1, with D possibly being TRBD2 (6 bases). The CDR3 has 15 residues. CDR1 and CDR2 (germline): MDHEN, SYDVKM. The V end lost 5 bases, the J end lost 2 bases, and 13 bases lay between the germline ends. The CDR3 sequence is CASSGPGLPYNEQFF. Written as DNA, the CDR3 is TGTGCCAGCAGTGGACCGGGACTTCCCTACAATGAGCAGTTCTTC.

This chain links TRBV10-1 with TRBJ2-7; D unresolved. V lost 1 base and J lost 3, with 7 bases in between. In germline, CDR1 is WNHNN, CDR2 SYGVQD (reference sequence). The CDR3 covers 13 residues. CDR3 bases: TGCGCCAGCAGTGAGTTCCGAGACTACGAGCAGTACTTC. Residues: CASSEFRDYEQYF.

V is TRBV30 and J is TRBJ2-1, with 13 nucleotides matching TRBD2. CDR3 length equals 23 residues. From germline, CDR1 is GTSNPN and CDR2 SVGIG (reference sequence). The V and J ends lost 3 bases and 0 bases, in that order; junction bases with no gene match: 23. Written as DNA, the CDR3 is TGTGCCTGGAGGCACAGGGGCCTGGGACTAGCGGGACTTCCACTCAGCTCCTACAATGAGCAGTTCTTC. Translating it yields CAWRHRGLGLAGLPLSSYNEQFF.

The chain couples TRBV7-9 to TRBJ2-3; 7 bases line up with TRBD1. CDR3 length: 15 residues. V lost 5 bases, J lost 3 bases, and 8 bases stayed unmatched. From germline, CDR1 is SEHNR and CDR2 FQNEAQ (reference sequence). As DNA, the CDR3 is TGTGCCAGCAGCCCTAGTTGGGACAGTACAGATACGCAGTATTTT. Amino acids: CASSPSWDSTDTQYF.

The CDR3: CASTPQRGERETQYF. CDR3 in DNA: TGCGCCAGCACCCCTCAGCGGGGGGAACGGGAGACCCAGTACTTC. J is TRBJ2-5 and V is TRBV5-1; the match to TRBD2 covers 9 bases. CDR3 length equals 15 residues. CDR1 is SGHRS and CDR2 is YFSETQ in the germline V gene. After removal of 6 bases from V and 5 bases from J, the junction contained 11 bases not matched to a gene.

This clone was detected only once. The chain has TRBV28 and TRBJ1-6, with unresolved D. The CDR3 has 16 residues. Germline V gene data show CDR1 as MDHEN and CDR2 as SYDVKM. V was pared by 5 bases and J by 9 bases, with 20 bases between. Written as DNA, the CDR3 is TGTGCCAGCAGTCCCCGTTCAGCCTATAAAGGTTCACCCCTCCACTTT. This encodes CASSPRSAYKGSPLHF.